This T cell receptor (beta chain) came from a study of response to subunit inactivated influenza vaccine. TCRdb itself ran the RT-PCR reads through MiXCR, one entry per CDR3 protein. The sample has 430,000 or so distinct CDR3 sequences; approximately 11% are singletons. Trimming stripped 3 bases from V and 0 bases from J, with 14 bases between. The V gene's germline CDR1 is SGHNT and CDR2 YYREEE (reference sequence). This CDR3 has 16 amino acids. The chain combines TRBV5-4 with TRBJ2-3, with a tentative D call TRBD2 (6 bases). The sequence derives from a man aged 50-59 years who received an inactivated influenza vaccine. The sample here was PBMCs from blood, taken about 40 days after vaccination. CDR3 nucleotide sequence: TGTGCCAGCAGCTCGGTCGGGGGAAAAAGCACAGATACGCAGTATTTT. It is translated as CASSSVGGKSTDTQYF.